This T cell receptor beta chain was profiled in a study of blood T cell repertoires in COVID-19. Germline loops: CDR1 SGHAT, CDR2 FQNNGV. With V trimmed by 5 bases and J by 5 bases, 11 bases remained unmatched. The CDR3 sequence is 16 residues long. Authors' methods: For nucleated cells, counts were estimated from reference gene primer amplification. Sequenced by immunoSEQ multiplex PCR; TCRdb stores in-frame clones only, minus some. V, J and clone size reflect that table, while D and trimming were determined from the DNA. The table includes some 250,000 clones, around 82% detected once. This TCR was sampled from a woman younger than 35 with acute or convalescent COVID-19. The V call is TRBV11-2, the J call TRBJ1-1, with 10 bases that match TRBD1. The material sequenced was peripheral blood. In DNA, the CDR3 is TGTGCCAGCAGCGTAGCCCCCGGGACAGGGGCGACTGAAGCTTTCTTT. This codes for CASSVAPGTGATEAFF. Together with reference TRBV11-2 and TRBJ1-1, the CDR3 gives the full variable domain: EAGVAQSPRYKIIEKRQSVAFWCNPISGHATLYWYQQILGQGPKLLIQFQNNGVVDDSQLPKDRFSAERLKGVDSTLKIQPAKLEDSAVYLCASSVAPGTGATEAFFGQGTRLTVV.